This TCR beta chain was observed in a study of blood T cell repertoires in COVID-19 (dated by TCRdb to about 2020). About the full investigation: Collaborator samples came from the United States, Italy and Spain and covered acute and convalescent phases of COVID-19. Where HLA class I and class II types were available, the types were taken from metadata supplied by the sample provider, not from assay-based typing. Sample metadata almost always included a de-identified subject ID, COVID-19 status, age in years and sex. The material from the prospective study consisted of cDNA or gDNA derived from T cells, B-cell-depleted T cells, or PBMCs. The repertoires were released in a freely available public database intended as a resource for research on the immune response to SARS-CoV-2. Deeply sampled blood TCRbeta repertoires from subjects exposed to, actively infected with, or recovered from COVID-19 were included in the dataset. Samples came from the ongoing ImmuneRACE study (first 160 participants) plus 1,254 subjects from 6 global collaborators.

Paper-wide results and their limitations: Clinical and demographic metadata were provided uncurated, with the amount varying by source and participant.

TCRbeta CDR3 regions were amplified from genomic DNA by means of the immunoSEQ Assay, a bias-controlled multiplex PCR. Concerning the study's data processing: The number of nucleated cells in each sample was estimated from the amplification of reference gene primers within the assay. To quantify the absolute abundance of each unique TCRbeta CDR3 rearrangement, sequence reads were collapsed and filtered. For each sample, productive Simpson clonality was calculated as the square root of Simpson's diversity index across productive rearrangements. TCRdb limited this immuneACCESS table to in-frame rearrangements with V and J called. A share of clones is missing; checked studies link under half to unresolved V genes, and the rest is unexplained. V and J calls and clone size are those listed in that table; D and trimming were worked out from the DNA. The sample table shows around 80,000 clones, and roughly 80% are seen once. The ten largest clones capture about 16% of the sample.

The germline V gene yields SNHLY for CDR1 and FYNNEI for CDR2. Here V drops 3 bases and J drops 4 bases, and the junction holds 4 bases not matched to any gene. The CDR3 goes from the cysteine to the phenylalanine over 14 residues. The retained sequence is limited to the CDR3, 42 bases, with the frame set at the first base. Whole blood was collected in K2EDTA tubes by collaborating institutions according to the institutions' own protocols. Collaborator samples were shipped for TCRbeta analysis as frozen whole blood, isolated PBMCs, or DNA extracted from either sample type. Comments on this clone: It lacks a known antigen. Base qualities are not recorded, but no much larger clone differs from it by a single base.

This clonotype originated in an elderly woman with acute or convalescent COVID-19. The chain was built from TRBV2 and TRBJ1-1, with TRBD1 identical over 8 junction bases. The sample comprised peripheral blood. CDR3 reads: CASSDETGVTEAFF. The nucleotides are TGTGCCAGCAGTGACGAGACAGGGGTCACTGAAGCTTTCTTT. The variable domain in full, with residues beyond the CDR3 obtained from the reference TRBV2 and TRBJ1-1 genes, is EPEVTQTPSHQVTQMGQEVILRCVPISNHLYFYWYRQILGQKVEFLVSFYNNEISEKSEIFDDQFSVERPDGSNFTLKIRSTKLEDSAMYFCASSDETGVTEAFFGQGTRLTVV.